Listed below are T cell receptor beta chains from one sample, sequenced in a study of cytomegalovirus exposure and HLA in healthy donors. Repertoires were generated with immunoSEQ multiplex PCR, while TCRdb's copy carries only in-frame clones and drops some. The repertoire table contains just over 150,000 clones. The sequencing sample was made of PBMCs. Receptors originate from a woman aged 60-75 years in good health and CMV-seronegative. The CDR3 runs from the conserved cysteine through the conserved F or W. A D gene is named only where the DNA matches it firmly.

TRBD2,TRBJ2-1,TRBV4-3,TGCGCCAGCAGCCAACTACGGACGGGAGGAGAGCAGTTCTTC,CASSQLRTGGEQFF
NA,TRBJ2-4,TRBV7-2,TGTGCCAGCAGCCCCTTCCGGGGAAACATTCAGTACTTC,CASSPFRGNIQYF
NA,TRBJ1-5,TRBV6-1,TGTGCCAGCACTTTCCCCAATCAGCCCCAGCATTTT,CASTFPNQPQHF
NA,TRBJ1-1,TRBV10-3,TGTGCCATCAAGGACCCCACTAGGAGTCTGGGCACTGAAGCTTTCTTT,CAIKDPTRSLGTEAFF
TRBD1,TRBJ2-7,TRBV29-1,TGCAGCGTTGTTCGACAGGGGGCGAGCGAGCAGTACTTC,CSVVRQGASEQYF
NA,TRBJ2-3,TRBV5-1,TGCGCCAGCAGCTTGGCAACTAGCACAGATACGCAGTATTTT,CASSLATSTDTQYF
NA,TRBJ2-2,TRBV6-4,TGTGCCAGCGGACAAAACACCGGGGAGCTGTTTTTT,CASGQNTGELFF
TRBD2,TRBJ2-2,TRBV14,TGTGCCAGCAATCGGGAGGACGACGCGAACACCGGGGAGCTGTTTTTT,CASNREDDANTGELFF
TRBD1,TRBJ2-1,TRBV19,TGTGCCAGTAAACGGCAGGGGGACTACAATGAGCAGTTCTTC,CASKRQGDYNEQFF
NA,TRBJ2-7,TRBV27,TGTGCCAGCAGTTTGACGGGAGCTTTCGACGAGCAGTACTTC,CASSLTGAFDEQYF
NA,TRBJ2-2,TRBV7-9,TGTGCCAGCAGCGTACCGGGAACCCAAGCCGGGGAGCTGTTTTTT,CASSVPGTQAGELFF
NA,TRBJ2-7,TRBV15,TGTGCCACCAGCAGAGATTGGGGGGTCAGGCCGAGGGCGGGCGAGCAGTACTTC,CATSRDWGVRPRAGEQYF
TRBD1,TRBJ1-1,TRBV7-9,TGTGCCAGCAGCCCCCCCGGGTTACAGGGGACGGGGATCTTCGTTGAAGCTTTCTTT,CASSPPGLQGTGIFVEAFF
NA,TRBJ1-2,TRBV11-2,TGTGCCAGCAGCCACCTAGGCTATGGCTACACCTTC,CASSHLGYGYTF
NA,TRBJ1-4,TRBV29-1,TGCAGCATGCGACAGACTAGTGAAAAACTGTTTTTT,CSMRQTSEKLFF
NA,TRBJ1-2,TRBV11-2,TGTGCCAGCAGCTTCCAGACGGGGGGCGGCCCTGGCTACACCTTC,CASSFQTGGGPGYTF
NA,TRBJ2-3,TRBV18,TGTGCCAGCTCACCAAAGCCCCAGACAGGGTCTAGCGAAGATACGCAGTATTTT,CASSPKPQTGSSEDTQYF
NA,TRBJ1-1,TRBV27,TGTGCCAGCAGTTTTGGAGGTGGGAACACTGAAGCTTTCTTT,CASSFGGGNTEAFF
NA,TRBJ2-3,TRBV29-1,TGCAGCGGGTCTGAGGGGGAAGATACGCAGTATTTT,CSGSEGEDTQYF
TRBD2,TRBJ2-7,TRBV5-1,TGCGCCAGCAGCTTCCTAGCGGGAGAGCCCCCCTACGAGCAGTACTTC,CASSFLAGEPPYEQYF
TRBD1,TRBJ2-2,TRBV11-2,TGTGCCAGCAGCTATCGGACAGGTCGTCGAGGGGACACCGGGGAGCTGTTTTTT,CASSYRTGRRGDTGELFF
NA,TRBJ2-2,TRBV10-1,TGCGCCAGCAGTGAGCTAGCGAACACCGGGGAGCTGTTTTTT,CASSELANTGELFF
TRBD2,TRBJ2-3,TRBV4-1,TGCGCCAGCAGCCAGGGGACTAGCGGGAGAGGGACAGATACGCAGTATTTT,CASSQGTSGRGTDTQYF
NA,TRBJ2-7,TRBV18,TGTGCCAGCTCACCTGGAACAGAGTACGAGCAGTACTTC,CASSPGTEYEQYF
TRBD1,TRBJ1-1,TRBV5-1,TGCGCCAGCAGCCCTAAGGACAGGGAAGGGGCTGAAGCTTTCTTT,CASSPKDREGAEAFF
NA,TRBJ1-5,TRBV21-1,TGTGCCAGTCCGAAAGAGGGGGACAGGAGTGAGTATAGCAATCAGCCCCAGCATTTT,CASPKEGDRSEYSNQPQHF
TRBD2,TRBJ2-7,TRBV29-1,TGCAGCGTTGAACGTCGGGGTCGGGGGGGCCGCTACGAGCAGTACTTC,CSVERRGRGGRYEQYF
NA,TRBJ1-1,TRBV7-9,TGTGCCAGCAGCTTACAGGGCGGCACTGAAGCTTTCTTT,CASSLQGGTEAFF
NA,TRBJ2-7,TRBV28,TGTGCCAGCAGGGAAGGAAAGAGGGAGCAGTACTTC,CASREGKREQYF
NA,TRBJ2-2,TRBV4-1,TGCGCCAGCAGCCACCCCCGATCCGGGGGCACCGGGGAGCTGTTTTTT,CASSHPRSGGTGELFF
TRBD1,TRBJ1-2,TRBV2,TGTGCCAGCAGGGAGGGACAGGGCAACTATGGCTACACCTTC,CASREGQGNYGYTF
TRBD1,TRBJ2-7,TRBV6-1,TGTGCCAGTCAAGGACAGGCTCCCTACGAGCAGTACTTC,CASQGQAPYEQYF
NA,TRBJ2-7,TRBV6-1,TGTGCCAGCAGTCTAGGGGTTGTATCCCAGCAGTACTTC,CASSLGVVSQQYF
TRBD2,TRBJ2-1,TRBV5-1,TGCGCCAGCAGCATCACGCTAGCGGGGCCATCGGATGAGCAGTTCTTC,CASSITLAGPSDEQFF
NA,TRBJ1-1,TRBV7-8,TGTGCCAGCAGCCCACCCGGGAAGTCGGCTGGAGCTTTCTTT,CASSPPGKSAGAFF
NA,TRBJ1-4,TRBV5-4,TGTGCCAGCAGCTTAACAGGTCCAACTAATGAAAAACTGTTTTTT,CASSLTGPTNEKLFF
NA,TRBJ1-1,TRBV4-1,TGCGCCAGCAGCCTCTCGGGGATTAGAGCTTTCTTT,CASSLSGIRAFF
NA,TRBJ1-2,TRBV4-1,TGCGCCAGCAGCCCGCAGGCCACGCGGGGGTATGGCTACACCTTC,CASSPQATRGYGYTF
TRBD1,TRBJ1-1,TRBV7-3,TGTGCCAGCAGCTTACAGGGGGCGAACACTGAAGCTTTCTTT,CASSLQGANTEAFF
NA,TRBJ1-6,TRBV5-1,TGCGCCAGCGGGGGGGACACAAATTCACCCCTCCACTTT,CASGGDTNSPLHF
NA,TRBJ2-4,TRBV2,TGTGCCAGCAGTGAAGCCCGCCCGGGAGCCAAAAACATTCAGTACTTC,CASSEARPGAKNIQYF
TRBD1,TRBJ2-5,TRBV2,TGTGCCAGCACCAGGACAGGGGCACAAGAGACCCAGTACTTC,CASTRTGAQETQYF
NA,TRBJ1-5,TRBV25-1,TGTGCCAGCAGTGAATATACTGATCAGCCCCAGCATTTT,CASSEYTDQPQHF
TRBD1,TRBJ1-2,TRBV6-5,TGTGCCAGCAGTTGGACAGGGGGGGAGGGCGGCTACACCTTC,CASSWTGGEGGYTF
NA,TRBJ2-7,TRBV2,TGTGCCAGCAGTGAAAAGGGGATTTACGAGCAGTACTTC,CASSEKGIYEQYF
NA,TRBJ1-2,TRBV7-2,TGTGCCAGCAGCCCCAGGAGGGACCGGCACTATGGCTACACCTTC,CASSPRRDRHYGYTF
TRBD1,TRBJ2-3,TRBV9,TGTGCCAGCAGTAGGACAGGGGCTACAGATACGCAGTATTTT,CASSRTGATDTQYF
TRBD2,TRBJ2-3,TRBV5-1,TGCGCCAGCAGCCTCCTAGCGGGAGGGAGCACAGATACGCAGTATTTT,CASSLLAGGSTDTQYF
NA,TRBJ1-2,TRBV30,TGTGCCTGGAGTGTACTCGGACAAATAAGCGGCTACACCTTC,CAWSVLGQISGYTF
TRBD2,TRBJ2-5,TRBV5-6,TGTGCCAGCAGACCCGGGGGGGCCCAGACCCAGTACTTC,CASRPGGAQTQYF
NA,TRBJ2-5,TRBV10-3,TGTGCCATCAGTGAGGGACAGCCCTCTCAAGAGACCCAGTACTTC,CAISEGQPSQETQYF
NA,TRBJ2-7,TRBV10-1,TGCGCCAGCAGTGAGTCTCCAGCGGTCTACGAGCAGTACTTC,CASSESPAVYEQYF
TRBD1,TRBJ2-4,TRBV2,TGTGCCAGCAGGGCTGGACAGGGACCACGAGACATTCAGTACTTC,CASRAGQGPRDIQYF
NA,TRBJ2-5,TRBV9,TGTGCCAGCAGCGTGACGGGGGTCCAAGAGACCCAGTACTTC,CASSVTGVQETQYF
NA,TRBJ2-5,TRBV29-1,TGCAGCGTGGGGCCAGCCGGAGAGACCCAGTACTTC,CSVGPAGETQYF
NA,TRBJ1-1,TRBV2,TGTGCCAGCATGGGGGGGTTAGGCACTGAAGCTTTCTTT,CASMGGLGTEAFF
TRBD1,TRBJ1-1,TRBV19,TGTGCCAGTACTCCCGGGACAGGGGATCCTGAAGCTTTCTTT,CASTPGTGDPEAFF
NA,TRBJ1-2,TRBV2,TGTGCCAGCAGCAGGGGACGCTCCTCAGCTAACTATGGCTACACCTTC,CASSRGRSSANYGYTF